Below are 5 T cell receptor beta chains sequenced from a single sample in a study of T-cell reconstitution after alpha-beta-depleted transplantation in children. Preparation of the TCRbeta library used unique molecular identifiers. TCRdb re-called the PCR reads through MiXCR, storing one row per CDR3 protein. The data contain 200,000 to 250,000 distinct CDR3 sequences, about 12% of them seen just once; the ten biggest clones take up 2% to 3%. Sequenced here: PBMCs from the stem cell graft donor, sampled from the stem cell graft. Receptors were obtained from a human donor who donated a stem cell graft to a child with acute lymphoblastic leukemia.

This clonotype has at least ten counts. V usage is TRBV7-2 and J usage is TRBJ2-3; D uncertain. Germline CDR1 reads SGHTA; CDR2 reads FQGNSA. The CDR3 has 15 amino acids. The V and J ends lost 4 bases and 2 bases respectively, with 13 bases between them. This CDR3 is CASSYLGRYTDTQYF. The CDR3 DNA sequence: TGTGCCAGCAGCTACCTCGGGCGGTACACAGATACGCAGTATTTT.

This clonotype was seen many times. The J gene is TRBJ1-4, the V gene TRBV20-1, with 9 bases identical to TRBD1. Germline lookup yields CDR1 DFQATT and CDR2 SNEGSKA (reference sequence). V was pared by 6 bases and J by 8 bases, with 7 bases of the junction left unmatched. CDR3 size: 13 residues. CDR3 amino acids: CSAGGQGDEKLFF. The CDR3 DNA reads TGCAGTGCAGGGGGACAGGGAGACGAAAAACTGTTTTTT.

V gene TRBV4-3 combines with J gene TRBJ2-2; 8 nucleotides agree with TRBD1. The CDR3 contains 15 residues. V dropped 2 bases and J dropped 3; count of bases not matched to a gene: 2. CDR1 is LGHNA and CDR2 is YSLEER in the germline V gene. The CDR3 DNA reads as TGCGCCAGCAGCCAACAGGGGGCTTACACCGGGGAGCTGTTTTTT. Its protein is CASSQQGAYTGELFF.

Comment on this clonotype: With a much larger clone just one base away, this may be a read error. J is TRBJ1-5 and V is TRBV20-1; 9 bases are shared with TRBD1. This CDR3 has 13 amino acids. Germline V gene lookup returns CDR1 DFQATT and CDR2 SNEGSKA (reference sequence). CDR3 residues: CSAGDREDQPHHF. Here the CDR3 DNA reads TGCAGTGCCGGGGACAGGGAAGATCAGCCCCACCATTTT.

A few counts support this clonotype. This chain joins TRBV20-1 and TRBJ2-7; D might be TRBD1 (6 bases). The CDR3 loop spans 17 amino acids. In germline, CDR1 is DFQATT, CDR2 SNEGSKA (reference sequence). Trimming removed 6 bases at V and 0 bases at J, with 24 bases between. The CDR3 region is CSAPKPTGLSSSYEQYF. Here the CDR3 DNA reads TGCAGTGCCCCCAAACCGACAGGCCTATCCAGCTCCTACGAGCAGTACTTC.